This T cell receptor (beta chain) was profiled in a study of T cells in Graves' hyperthyroidism and ophthalmopathy. This clonotype appeared many times. Its cognate antigen is unknown. The CDR3 has 16 amino acids. Trimming cost V 4 bases and J 2 bases, with 17 bases left between them. The V gene's germline CDR1 is ENHRY and CDR2 SYGVKD. The study excluded patients with uncontrolled infection, other autoimmune disease, pregnancy or lactation. Based on clinical symptoms, serum thyroxine and TRAb, thyroid ultrasound and orbital computed tomography, diagnoses were reached. Amplified TCR beta CDR3 regions derived from RNA transcripts. First-round RT-PCR of the TCR CDR3 relied on the HTBI primer set. MiXCR, applied by TCRdb to the multiplex PCR reads, yields one record per CDR3 protein. The profile shows 540,000 or so distinct CDR3 sequences, roughly 50% of them singletons. The study, taken as a whole, reports: Ophthalmopathy prediction by the model preceded onset by a median about 6 months. Expanded thyroid clonotypes (above 0.001) were mostly also found in blood.

The J gene is TRBJ2-5, the V gene TRBV10-3, with TRBD2 as a possible D gene (6 bases). The material sequenced was peripheral blood or thyroid tissue (not recorded which). The receptor was derived from an adult woman with Graves' disease, either hyperthyroidism or ophthalmopathy (not recorded which). CDR3 sequence reads: CAISASTQGGQETQYF. In nucleotides, the CDR3 is TGTGCCATCAGTGCCTCTACCCAGGGAGGTCAAGAGACCCAGTACTTC.